One sample yielded the 10 T cell receptor beta chains listed below, sequenced in a study of T cells in tumors after PD-1 blockade. Measured with immunoSEQ multiplex PCR; TCRdb has only the in-frame clones, and not every one. The sample lists 45,000 to 50,000 clones; roughly 84% were seen once. Source: PBMCs, taken before anti-PD-1 therapy. Receptor source: a human donor with advanced basal cell or squamous cell carcinoma (not recorded which).

The sample holds one count of this clone. This CDR3 is CAIRGQDSGNTIYF. In DNA, the CDR3 is TGTGCCATCAGGGGACAGGACTCTGGAAACACCATATATTTT. The chain is built from TRBV10-3 and TRBJ1-3; 8 bases map to TRBD1. Germline trimming cut 6 bases from V and 0 bases from J; bases unmatched to any gene: 1. This CDR3 has 14 residues. Germline V gene data show CDR1 as ENHRY and CDR2 as SYGVKD.

The genes are TRBV5-4 and TRBJ1-1; possible D gene TRBD1, 5 bases. V lost 4 bases and J lost 0, with 13 bases in between. Germline V gene lookup returns CDR1 SGHNT and CDR2 YYREEE (reference sequence). This CDR3 comprises 15 residues. CDR3 DNA sequence: TGTGCCAGCAGCCTTGCGGGGGTCATGAACACTGAAGCTTTCTTT. It is translated as CASSLAGVMNTEAFF.

V usage is TRBV5-1 and J usage is TRBJ2-6, with a possible D match to TRBD1 (6 bases). V was clipped by 0 bases and J by 8 bases, with 9 bases between them. The germline CDR1 and CDR2 sequences are SGHRS and YFSETQ. This CDR3 has 14 residues. DNA of the CDR3: TGCGCCAGCAGCTTGGGACAGGATACCAACGTCCTGACTTTC. This encodes CASSLGQDTNVLTF.

This clone was observed a few times. This chain joins TRBV5-4 and TRBJ2-2; 10 bases align to TRBD2. This CDR3 spans 16 amino acids. Germline V gives CDR1 SGHNT, CDR2 YYREEE (reference sequence). With V trimmed by 4 bases and J by 2 bases, 5 bases remained unmatched. The CDR3 region is CASSLGTSVNTGELFF. CDR3 bases: TGTGCCAGCAGCCTCGGGACTAGCGTAAACACCGGGGAGCTGTTTTTT.

The chain employs TRBV5-4 and TRBJ2-2; TRBD2 might be the D (5 bases). The CDR3 contains 13 residues. Germline V CDR1 and CDR2: SGHNT, YYREEE (reference sequence). The V end was cut by 1 base, the J end by 6 bases, with 7 bases between. This CDR3 is CASSLRTSGELFF. The CDR3 DNA reads TGTGCCAGCAGCTTGAGGACTTCCGGGGAGCTGTTTTTT.

The chain is built from TRBV4-2 and TRBJ2-7, with D uncertain. There are 14 residues in the CDR3. Germline loops: CDR1 LGHNA, CDR2 YNFKEQ. The V end lost 4 bases, the J end lost 0 bases, and 10 bases lay between the germline ends. CDR3 sequence (DNA): TGTGCCAGCAGCCCGATGGAGAGCTCCTACGAGCAGTACTTC. It codes for CASSPMESSYEQYF.

The gene calls are TRBV6-1 and TRBJ1-2; D remains unclear. V was shortened by 3 bases and J by 5 bases, with 7 bases between the two germline ends. Germline assignment: CDR1 MNHNS and CDR2 SASEGT. The CDR3 loop spans 12 amino acids. The CDR3 region is CASSDPLYGYTF. For the CDR3, the DNA is TGTGCCAGCAGTGACCCTTTATATGGCTACACCTTC.

The chain employs TRBV5-4 and TRBJ1-2, with TRBD1 as a possible D gene (6 bases). Per germline, CDR1 SGHNT and CDR2 YYREEE (reference sequence). The V end lost 4 bases, the J end lost 2 bases, and 12 bases lay between the germline ends. There are 14 residues in the CDR3. DNA for the CDR3: TGTGCCAGCAGCCCCGCGGACAGAAACTATGGCTACACCTTC. Translated: CASSPADRNYGYTF.

This clone was detected only a few times. Other DNA sequences in this sample translate to the same CDR3. This chain connects TRBV5-5 to TRBJ2-3; possibly TRBD2 for D (5 bases). In germline, CDR1 is SGHKS, CDR2 YYEKEE (reference sequence). Deletions cut 3 bases from V and 2 bases from J, with 10 bases between. This CDR3 spans 14 amino acids. The chain's CDR3 is CASSSGENTDTQYF. As DNA, the CDR3 is TGTGCCAGCAGCTCCGGGGAGAACACAGATACGCAGTATTTT.

The chain employs TRBV21-1 and TRBJ2-7. TRBV21-1 is a recognized pseudogene. This CDR3 has 15 amino acids. The CDR3: CASSKESERAYEQYF. DNA for the CDR3: TGTGCCAGCAGCAAGGAATCAGAAAGAGCCTACGAGCAGTACTTC.